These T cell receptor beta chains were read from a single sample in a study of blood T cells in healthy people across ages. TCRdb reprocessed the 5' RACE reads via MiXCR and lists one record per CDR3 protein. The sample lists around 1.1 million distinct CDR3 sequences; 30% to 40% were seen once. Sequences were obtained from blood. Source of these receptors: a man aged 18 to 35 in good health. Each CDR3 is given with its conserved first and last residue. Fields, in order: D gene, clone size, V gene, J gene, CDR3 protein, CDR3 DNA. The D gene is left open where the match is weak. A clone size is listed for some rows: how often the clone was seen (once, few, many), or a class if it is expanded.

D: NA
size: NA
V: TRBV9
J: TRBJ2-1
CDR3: CASGEPRVDEQFF
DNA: TGTGCCAGCGGTGAACCCAGGGTTGATGAGCAGTTCTTC

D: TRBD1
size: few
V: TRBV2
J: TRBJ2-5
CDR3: CASSEPSGQGLNEQYF
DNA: TGTGCCAGCAGTGAACCGTCCGGACAGGGGTTGAATGAGCAGTACTTC

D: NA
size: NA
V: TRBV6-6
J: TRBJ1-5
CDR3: CASSHIPFQPQHF
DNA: TGTGCCAGCAGTCATATCCCCTTCCAGCCCCAGCATTTT

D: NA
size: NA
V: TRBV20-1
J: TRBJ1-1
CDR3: CSAPHRVGGLEAFF
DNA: TGCAGTGCTCCCCATAGGGTGGGGGGTTTAGAAGCTTTCTTT

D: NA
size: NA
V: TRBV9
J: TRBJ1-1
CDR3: CASSVHTENTEAFF
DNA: TGTGCCAGCAGCGTACATACAGAGAACACTGAAGCTTTCTTT

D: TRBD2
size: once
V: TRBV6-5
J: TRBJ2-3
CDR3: CASSYTSSGATDTQYF
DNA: TGTGCCAGCAGTTACACCTCTAGCGGAGCCACAGATACGCAGTATTTT

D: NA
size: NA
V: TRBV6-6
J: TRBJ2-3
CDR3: CASSYSHPEAQYF
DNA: TGTGCCAGCAGTTACTCGCACCCCGAAGCGCAGTATTTT

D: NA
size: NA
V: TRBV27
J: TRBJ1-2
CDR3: CASSLTPNYGYTF
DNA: TGTGCCAGCAGTCTAACCCCTAACTATGGCTACACCTTC

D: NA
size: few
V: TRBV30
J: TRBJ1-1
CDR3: CAWSPIGRLNTEAFF
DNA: TGTGCCTGGAGCCCGATAGGTAGACTGAACACTGAAGCTTTCTTT

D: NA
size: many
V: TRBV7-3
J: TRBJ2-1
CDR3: CASSLRDNEQFF
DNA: TGTGCCAGCAGTTTGCGTGACAATGAGCAGTTCTTC

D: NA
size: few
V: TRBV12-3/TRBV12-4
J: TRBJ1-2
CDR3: CASSPTTGYTF
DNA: TGTGCCAGCAGTCCCACGACAGGCTACACCTTC

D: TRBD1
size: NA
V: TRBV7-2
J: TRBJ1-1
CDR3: CASSLPTGPLGTEAFF
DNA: TGTGCCAGCAGCCTACCGACAGGGCCCCTGGGCACTGAAGCTTTCTTT

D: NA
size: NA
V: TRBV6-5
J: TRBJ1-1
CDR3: CASSYSPRDGTEAFF
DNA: TGTGCCAGCAGTTACTCGCCCAGGGATGGCACTGAAGCTTTCTTT

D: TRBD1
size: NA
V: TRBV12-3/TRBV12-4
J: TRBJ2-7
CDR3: CASTQGQGQYF
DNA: TGTGCCAGCACCCAAGGACAGGGTCAGTACTTC

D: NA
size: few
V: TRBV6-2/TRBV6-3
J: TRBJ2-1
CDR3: CASSGPGAEYLYNEQFF
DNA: TGTGCCAGCAGTGGCCCGGGGGCAGAATATCTCTACAATGAGCAGTTCTTC

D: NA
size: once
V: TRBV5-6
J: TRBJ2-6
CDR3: CASSQGVTGANVLTF
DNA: TGTGCCAGCAGTCAGGGTGTCACTGGGGCCAACGTCCTGACTTTC

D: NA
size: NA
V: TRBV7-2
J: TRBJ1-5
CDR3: CTSSVNNQPQHF
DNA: TGTACCAGCAGCGTAAACAATCAGCCCCAGCATTTT

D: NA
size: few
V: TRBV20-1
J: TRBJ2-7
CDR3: CSARDLEGIYEQYF
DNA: TGCAGTGCTAGAGATCTCGAGGGAATCTACGAGCAGTACTTC

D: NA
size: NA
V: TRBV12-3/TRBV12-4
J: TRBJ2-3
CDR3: CASLGPWREDTQYF
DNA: TGTGCCAGCCTAGGTCCCTGGCGAGAAGATACGCAGTATTTT

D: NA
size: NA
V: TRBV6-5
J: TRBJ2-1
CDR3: CASSSAGYNEQFF
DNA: TGTGCCAGCAGTTCGGCGGGATACAATGAGCAGTTCTTC

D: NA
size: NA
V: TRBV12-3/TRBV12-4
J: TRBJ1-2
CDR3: CASQGAKGYTF
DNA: TGTGCCAGCCAAGGGGCTAAGGGCTACACCTTC

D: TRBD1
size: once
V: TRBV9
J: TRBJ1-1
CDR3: CASSVGTGVKAEAFF
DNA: TGTGCCAGCAGCGTAGGGACAGGGGTAAAGGCTGAAGCTTTCTTT

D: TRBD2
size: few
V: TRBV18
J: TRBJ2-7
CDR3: CASSKGTSGESYEQYF
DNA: TGTGCCAGCTCAAAAGGGACTAGCGGGGAGTCCTACGAGCAGTACTTC